This T cell receptor (beta chain) was documented in a study of blood T cell repertoires in COVID-19. Authors' processing steps: From reference gene primer amplification, estimates of nucleated cell counts were derived. TCRdb's table, derived via immunoSEQ multiplex PCR, lists solely in-frame clones and lacks some. The DNA was the basis for D and trimming; V, J and clone size are from that table. The sample includes around 380,000 clones, more than 70% seen only once; the top ten take 1.3%. The sequence was obtained from a man younger than 45 who had recovered from COVID-19. The sample was PBMCs or T cells enriched from blood (not recorded which).

This CDR3 is CASRREGGSRYEQFF. CDR3 in DNA: TGTGCCAGCAGGAGAGAGGGTGGGAGTAGGTATGAGCAGTTCTTC. V and J are TRBV2 and TRBJ2-1; possibly TRBD2 for D (5 bases). This CDR3 is 15 amino acids long. V lost 6 bases, J lost 8 bases, and 20 bases lay in between. CDR1 and CDR2 from the germline V gene are SNHLY and FYNNEI.